The sequence of this T cell receptor beta chain was determined in a study of blood T cell repertoires in COVID-19. About the research overall: The United States, Italy and Spain provided the acute and convalescent COVID-19 samples. T cells, B-cell-depleted T cells, or PBMCs supplied cDNA or gDNA.

Sequencing was performed with immunoSEQ multiplex PCR; in TCRdb, only in-frame clones are kept and a portion is missing. The data contain tens of thousands of clones, approximately 80% of them singletons. The sequenced material came from peripheral blood. The TCR sequence derives from a man aged 25-40 years with COVID-19, enrolled during active disease.

The chain's CDR3 is CASRPDSYGYTF. Here the CDR3 DNA reads TGTGCCAGCAGGCCCGACAGCTATGGCTACACCTTC. The chain employs TRBV7-9 and TRBJ1-2; the D gene is possibly TRBD1 (5 bases). CDR3 length: 12 residues. Germline CDR1 is SEHNR and CDR2 is FQNEAQ (reference sequence). Trimming stripped 6 bases from V and 4 bases from J, with 9 bases between.